This note documents a single T cell receptor (beta chain) sequence. The antigen is unknown. These data come from a study of cytomegalovirus exposure and HLA in healthy donors. Across the study: According to later analysis, the same platform produced the roughly 120 validation and about 630 first-cohort repertoires.

Produced via immunoSEQ multiplex PCR; TCRdb's table is partial and in-frame only. Here the sample spans 140,000 to 150,000 clones, 94% being singletons. General observations from the study: Altogether, about 160 TCR beta chains were recorded as cytomegalovirus-associated. Across donors, most TCRs were seen rarely, yet some public ones were widespread. It was reportedly the case that the classifier diagnosed cytomegalovirus status with high specificity and sensitivity.

Trimming stripped 3 bases from V and 4 bases from J, with 10 bases between. The CDR3 consists of 13 residues. Per the germline V gene, CDR1 is MNHEY and CDR2 is SMNVEV (reference sequence). The rearrangement links TRBV27 to TRBJ2-7; D may be TRBD1 (5 bases). Material: PBMCs. This receptor was obtained from a man aged 18 to 29 in good health and CMV-seropositive. CDR3 sequence: CASSLGQVYEQYF. CDR3 nucleotide sequence: TGTGCCAGCAGTTTGGGGCAGGTATACGAGCAGTACTTC.